This entry is about one T cell receptor beta chain. Which antigen it targets is not known. The junction does not match germline at one end; this may be a read error. The data stem from a study of T cell repertoires in cytomegalovirus infection (dated by TCRdb to the late 2010s). Regarding the research as a whole: Because public TCR beta signatures pointed to carriage of CMV infection together with the matching HLA type, the HLA type of each donor mattered for the analysis. Study-level results and caveats: In both this cohort and an independent approximately 350-donor cohort, the cumulative frequency of public TCR beta family members distinguished carriers of CMV infection plus the relevant HLA type. In the ex vivo response, HLA-C-restricted CMV-specific TCR beta clonotypes were dominant, and in two of eight donors the single most frequent clonotype came from this HLA-C-restricted group.

The CDR3 goes from the cysteine to the phenylalanine over 18 residues. Only the CDR3 portion is preserved as DNA: 54 bases, with reading frame beginning at the first base. In the germline V gene, CDR1 corresponds to MGHRA and CDR2 to YSYEKL. TCRdb lists the instrument as Illumina HiSeq 1500. The public reads were reanalyzed by TCRdb: fastp trimming at Q25, MiXCR alignment, in-frame beta chains only. Identical CDR3 protein sequences are pooled into one entry, listed with their most common genes and DNA. This sample is represented by more than 400,000 distinct CDR3 sequences; around 27% of them were singletons. The ten top clones hold about 13% of the sample.

The receptor comes from a human donor in good health (CMV status not recorded). Some clones in this sample may be carry-over from other donors' samples. The chain uses TRBV4-1 and TRBJ2-3; 5 matching bases give a weak D call of TRBD1. The sequenced material came from PBMCs. The nucleotides read TGTGCCAGCAGCCAAGGTCAGGGTTTATTGTCTAGCACAGATACGCAGTATTTT. This encodes CASSQGQGLLSSTDTQYF.